The clone carrying this T cell receptor beta chain was observed a few times. What it binds is unknown. TCR beta VDJ and CDR3 were profiled, and genomic DNA was the template. TCRdb fed the reads into MiXCR, producing one record per CDR3 protein. Found here are 150,000 to 200,000 distinct CDR3 sequences, less than 65% of them singletons; the top ten hold roughly 50%. Trimming stripped 5 bases from V and 3 bases from J, with 13 bases between. Germline values: CDR1 SEHNR, CDR2 FQNEAQ (reference sequence). This CDR3 has 14 residues. This entry comes from a study of CD8+CD57+ T cells in acquired aplastic anemia. At the level of the study: Yields of DNA that came from sorted CD4+ and CD8+ cells averaged roughly 3.3 ug. Findings of the study overall: In common between the patients and the controls were twenty-nine CD8+ CDR3 sequences. No significant difference in CD8+ Simpson's diversity was found between patients and controls.

The sequence was collected from a human donor with severe aplastic anemia or a healthy control (not recorded which). Sequencing input: sorted CD4+, CD8+, or CD8+CD57+ T cells (not recorded which) from PBMCs. The rearrangement joins TRBV7-9 to TRBJ1-2; possible D gene TRBD1, 5 bases. The CDR3 is CASSPMGGDYGYTF. The DNA of the CDR3 is TGTGCCAGCAGCCCGATGGGGGGGGACTATGGCTACACCTTC.